These 29 T cell receptor beta chains came from one sample sequenced in a study of blood T cell repertoires in COVID-19. Clones were read by immunoSEQ multiplex PCR, and TCRdb kept only the in-frame ones, dropping some. This table has about 180,000 clones, 84% appearing once. What was sequenced was peripheral blood. The receptor source for this set is a human donor in a cohort sampled during active COVID-19.

V and J are TRBV19 and TRBJ1-1; D might be TRBD1 (5 bases). CDR1 and CDR2 (germline): LNHDA, SQIVND (reference sequence). The CDR3 covers 18 residues. V dropped 5 bases and J dropped 0 bases, with 22 bases sitting between them. CDR3 region: CASSLRTLTGPMNTEAFF. The CDR3 nucleotides are TGTGCCAGTAGTCTCCGTACCCTTACAGGCCCGATGAACACTGAAGCTTTCTTT.

V and J are TRBV16 and TRBJ2-2; D might be TRBD2 (7 bases). The germline V gene has CDR1 KGHSY and CDR2 FQNENV. The CDR3 contains 15 residues. V dropped 2 bases and J dropped 4 bases, with 11 bases sitting between them. CDR3 nucleotide sequence: TGTGCCAGCAGCCAACGCGGGGGCGGCACCGGGGAGCTGTTTTTT. It encodes CASSQRGGGTGELFF.

The chain is built from TRBV29-1 and TRBJ2-1, with D tentatively TRBD2 (5 bases). V was shortened by 8 bases and J by 4 bases, with 18 bases between the two germline ends. CDR1 and CDR2 (germline): SQVTM, ANQGSEA. CDR3 size: 14 residues. CDR3 DNA: TGCAGCCTTGGATTGCCGGGGTCTTACAATGAGCAGTTCTTC. Amino acid sequence: CSLGLPGSYNEQFF.

J is TRBJ1-1 and V is TRBV5-1; D gene uncertain. CDR3 length: 15 residues. The germline V gene encodes CDR1 SGHRS and CDR2 YFSETQ. V lost 1 base and J 3 bases, leaving 13 bases between the germline ends. CDR3 in DNA: TGCGCCAGCAGCTTGTCTCCAGAGCGACACACTGAAGCTTTCTTT. Its protein product is CASSLSPERHTEAFF.

The chain joins TRBV20-1 to TRBJ2-5; unclear D gene. There are 13 residues in the CDR3. The V gene lost 3 bases and the J gene lost 5 bases, with 13 bases spanning the gap. Germline lookup yields CDR1 DFQATT and CDR2 SNEGSKA (reference sequence). CDR3 sequence reads: CSASLATDETQYF. CDR3 in DNA: TGCAGTGCTAGTTTGGCTACAGATGAGACCCAGTACTTC.

This chain links TRBV5-1 with TRBJ2-7, with 11 bases identical to TRBD1. In germline, CDR1 is SGHRS, CDR2 YFSETQ. Trimming cost V 4 bases and J 4 bases; bases outside gene matches: 19. There are 19 residues in the CDR3. The CDR3 sequence: CASSPWDRGSYASNYEQYF. The CDR3 coding sequence is TGCGCCAGCAGCCCGTGGGACAGGGGGTCTTATGCCTCAAATTACGAGCAGTACTTC.

This CDR3 is CASSPNGDRANTGELFF. CDR3 coding DNA: TGCGCCAGCAGCCCGAATGGGGACAGGGCGAACACCGGGGAGCTGTTTTTT. This rearrangement joins TRBV5-1 to TRBJ2-2; 9 bases match TRBD1. Unmatched junction bases numbered 7, after V lost 4 bases and J lost 0 bases. CDR3 length equals 17 residues. Germline V CDR1 and CDR2: SGHRS, YFSETQ.

The CDR3 sequence is CASSSRVAGELFF. The CDR3 DNA sequence: TGTGCCAGCAGCAGTCGGGTGGCCGGGGAGCTGTTTTTT. The chain couples TRBV5-4 to TRBJ2-2, with D uncertain. The V end lost 4 bases, the J end lost 6 bases, and 10 bases lay between the germline ends. This CDR3 region has 13 residues. In germline, CDR1 is SGHNT, CDR2 YYREEE (reference sequence).

The chain is built from TRBV11-2 and TRBJ2-1; possible D gene TRBD2, 5 bases. CDR3 size: 12 residues. V lost 8 bases and J lost 10, with 15 bases in between. Per the germline V gene, CDR1 is SGHAT and CDR2 is FQNNGV. CDR3 sequence: CASGGYQQEQFF. The CDR3, as DNA: TGTGCCAGCGGAGGTTATCAACAAGAGCAGTTCTTC.

The chain uses TRBV13 and TRBJ2-1; 9 positions match TRBD1. The ends lost 5 bases at V and 8 bases at J; junction bases unmatched: 7. In germline, CDR1 is PRHDT, CDR2 FYEKMQ (reference sequence). The CDR3 is 14 residues long. The CDR3: CASSPPDRGDEQFF. For the CDR3, the DNA is TGTGCCAGCAGCCCACCGGACAGGGGCGATGAGCAGTTCTTC.

The rearrangement uses TRBV2 and TRBJ1-5, with a weak D call TRBD1 (6 bases). Germline lookup yields CDR1 SNHLY and CDR2 FYNNEI. V was cut by 8 bases and J by 2 bases, with 10 bases left in between. CDR3 size: 13 residues. The CDR3, as DNA: TGTGCCAGCGAGTCAGGGGGCAATCAGCCCCAGCATTTT. Encoded protein: CASESGGNQPQHF.

This sequence joins TRBV2 and TRBJ2-3; 9 bases are a match to TRBD1. Trimming cost V 3 bases and J 4 bases; bases outside gene matches: 5. Germline V gene sequence: CDR1 SNHLY, CDR2 FYNNEI. The CDR3 is 15 amino acids. The CDR3 nucleotides read TGTGCCAGCAGTGACGACAGGGGGAACGCAGATACGCAGTATTTT. It yields the protein CASSDDRGNADTQYF.

The chain joins TRBV5-5 to TRBJ1-3; D is unresolved. This CDR3 has 11 residues. CDR1 is SGHKS, CDR2 YYEKEE, per germline (reference sequence). With 4 bases removed from V and 8 bases from J, the gap between germline ends came to 7 bases. CDR3: CASSTEYTIYF. The CDR3, as DNA: TGTGCCAGCAGCACAGAATACACCATATATTTT.

The chain combines TRBV2 with TRBJ2-1; tentative D call: TRBD1 (7 bases). V lost 7 bases and J 8 bases, leaving 18 bases between the germline ends. Germline V gene sequence: CDR1 SNHLY, CDR2 FYNNEI. The CDR3 length is 14 residues. CDR3 DNA: TGTGCCAGCACGTCACAGACAGGGAGGTATGAGCAGTTCTTC. Amino acids: CASTSQTGRYEQFF.

V usage is TRBV3-1 (or the pseudogene TRBV3-2) and J usage is TRBJ2-7; D may be TRBD1 (6 bases). Trimming cost V 2 bases and J 3 bases, with 20 bases left between them. This CDR3 has 17 residues. The V gene's germline CDR1 is LGHDT and CDR2 YNNKEL (reference sequence). Here the CDR3 reads CASSQHNPSWTVYEQYF. The CDR3 bases are TGTGCCAGCAGCCAACACAACCCCTCCTGGACAGTCTACGAGCAGTACTTC.

This sequence joins TRBV6-5 and TRBJ2-7; tentative D call: TRBD2 (5 bases). This CDR3 has 13 residues. Germline CDR1 and CDR2: MNHEY and SVGAGI. V was pared by 10 bases and J by 3 bases, with 16 bases between. This CDR3 is CATTVAGNYEQYF. CDR3 nucleotides: TGTGCCACCACCGTGGCCGGGAACTACGAGCAGTACTTC.

This sequence joins TRBV29-1 and TRBJ1-3, with a tentative D call TRBD1 (5 bases). The CDR3 runs 13 residues. Germline lookup yields CDR1 SQVTM and CDR2 ANQGSEA. The V and J ends lost 5 bases and 3 bases respectively, with 11 bases between them. CDR3 loop: CSVRRGSGNTIYF. DNA for the CDR3: TGCAGCGTTAGGAGGGGCAGTGGAAACACCATATATTTT. Looking up the rest from reference TRBV29-1 and TRBJ1-3 gives the full variable domain: SAVISQKPSRDICQRGTSLTIQCQVDSQVTMMFWYRQQPGQSLTLIATANQGSEATYESGFVIDKFPISRPNLTFSTLTVSNMSPEDSSIYLCSVRRGSGNTIYFGEGSWLTVV.

The V gene is TRBV24-1, the J gene TRBJ1-2, with D unresolved. This CDR3 contains 13 residues. Trimming cost V 4 bases and J 5 bases, with 10 bases left between them. CDR1 KGHDR and CDR2 SFDVKD come from the germline V gene. DNA of the CDR3: TGTGCCACCAGTGAAAACGACGGGTATGGCTACACCTTC. Translating gives CATSENDGYGYTF.

The sample holds a few counts of this clone. The rearrangement links TRBV7-9 to TRBJ2-1; perhaps TRBD1 as D (5 bases). The V gene's germline CDR1 is SEHNR and CDR2 FQNEAQ (reference sequence). The CDR3 has 13 residues. V was pared by 4 bases and J by 4 bases, with 8 bases between. CDR3 sequence: CASSSRQYNEQFF. The CDR3 coding sequence is TGTGCCAGCAGCTCCAGACAGTACAATGAGCAGTTCTTC.

The J gene is TRBJ2-2, the V gene TRBV7-2; possible D gene TRBD2, 6 bases. V gave up 0 bases and J gave up 0 bases, with 8 bases separating them. CDR1 is SGHTA, CDR2 FQGNSA, per germline. The CDR3 is 16 residues long. The CDR3 reads CASSLASGPNTGELFF. CDR3 DNA sequence: TGTGCCAGCAGCTTAGCTAGCGGCCCGAACACCGGGGAGCTGTTTTTT.

This clone was observed a few times. The chain is built from TRBV3-1 (or the pseudogene TRBV3-2) and TRBJ1-1; D not resolved. V was cut by 2 bases and J by 4 bases, with 5 bases left in between. Germline CDR1 is LGHDT and CDR2 is YNNKEL (reference sequence). The CDR3 is 12 residues long. CDR3 nucleotide sequence: TGTGCCAGCAGCCAACCGGGCACTGAAGCTTTCTTT. Protein sequence: CASSQPGTEAFF.

The genes are TRBV6-5 and TRBJ2-7, with a tentative D call TRBD1 (5 bases). V gave up 6 bases and J gave up 0 bases, with 15 bases separating them. This CDR3 region has 15 residues. In germline, CDR1 is MNHEY, CDR2 SVGAGI. This CDR3 reads CASSKQERSSYEQYF. CDR3 nucleotides: TGTGCCAGCAGCAAACAGGAACGGAGCTCCTACGAGCAGTACTTC.

The gene calls are TRBV2 and TRBJ2-7, with D tentatively TRBD1 (6 bases). CDR1 and CDR2 from the germline V gene are SNHLY and FYNNEI. This CDR3 has 14 residues. Trimming removed 2 bases at V and 0 bases at J, with 8 bases between. The CDR3 loop reads CASSETRGSYEQYF. Written as DNA, the CDR3 is TGTGCCAGCAGTGAAACCAGGGGCTCCTACGAGCAGTACTTC.

The chain uses TRBV25-1 and TRBJ1-1, with D maybe TRBD1 (6 bases). This CDR3 is built from 13 residues. The germline V gene encodes CDR1 MGHDK and CDR2 SYGVNS. Trimming took off 5 bases at V and 7 bases at J, with 14 bases between the two ends. The CDR3 nucleotides are TGTGCCAGCAGTAAGTGGACAGAACATGAAGCTTTCTTT. Encoded protein: CASSKWTEHEAFF.

The rearrangement links TRBV7-2 to TRBJ2-7, with 9 bases fitting TRBD2. CDR3 length: 15 residues. V gave up 2 bases and J gave up 6 bases; unmatched junction bases: 8. CDR1 and CDR2 from the germline V gene are SGHTA and FQGNSA. The CDR3 here is CASSLSRRGGPEQYF. The CDR3 nucleotides read TGTGCCAGCAGCTTATCCCGGCGGGGGGGCCCCGAGCAGTACTTC.

CDR3: CASRLTGTSTYGYTF. CDR3 coding DNA: TGTGCCAGCAGGTTGACAGGGACCTCTACATATGGCTACACCTTC. The chain has TRBV2 and TRBJ1-2; 7 bases are shared with TRBD1. The CDR3 totals 15 residues. Germline V gene data show CDR1 as SNHLY and CDR2 as FYNNEI. J was trimmed by 5 bases and V by 6 bases; bases with no gene match: 12.

The chain employs TRBV3-1 (or the pseudogene TRBV3-2) and TRBJ2-7; D remains ambiguous. V was trimmed by 0 bases and J by 7 bases, leaving 10 bases between them. This CDR3 has 13 amino acids. The germline V gene has CDR1 LGHDT and CDR2 YNNKEL (reference sequence). The CDR3 loop reads CASSQDQAREQYF. CDR3 bases: TGTGCCAGCAGCCAAGACCAGGCTCGAGAGCAGTACTTC.

This chain connects TRBV2 to TRBJ2-5, with a weak D call TRBD2 (5 bases). Deletions cut 3 bases from V and 10 bases from J, with 24 bases between. Germline assignment: CDR1 SNHLY and CDR2 FYNNEI. The length of the CDR3 is 16 residues. The CDR3 here is CASSDRGLAALGDQYF. The CDR3, as DNA: TGTGCCAGCAGTGACCGCGGGCTAGCTGCCCTGGGAGACCAGTACTTC.

The chain combines TRBV7-9 with TRBJ2-3, with 8 positions matching TRBD1. The CDR3 is 16 amino acids. Germline CDR1 reads SEHNR; CDR2 reads FQNEAQ (reference sequence). V lost 5 bases, J lost 5 bases, and 12 bases stayed unmatched. The CDR3 nucleotides read TGTGCCAGCAGCCACCGATCGGACAGGGCGCTAGATACGCAGTATTTT. This sequence encodes CASSHRSDRALDTQYF.